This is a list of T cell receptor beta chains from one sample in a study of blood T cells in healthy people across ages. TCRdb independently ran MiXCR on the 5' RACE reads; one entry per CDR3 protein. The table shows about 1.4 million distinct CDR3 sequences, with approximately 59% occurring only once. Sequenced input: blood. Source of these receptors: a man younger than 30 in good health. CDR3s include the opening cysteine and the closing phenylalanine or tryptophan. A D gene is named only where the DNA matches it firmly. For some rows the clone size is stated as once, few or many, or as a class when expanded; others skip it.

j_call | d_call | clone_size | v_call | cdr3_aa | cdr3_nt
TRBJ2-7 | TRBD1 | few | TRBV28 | CASRLTTGGFHEQYF | TGTGCCAGCAGACTGACGACAGGGGGCTTTCACGAGCAGTACTTC
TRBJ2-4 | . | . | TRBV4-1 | CASSHATLDYRLREQYF | TGCGCCAGCAGCCATGCTACTCTGGACTACCGACTACGGGAGCAGTACTTC
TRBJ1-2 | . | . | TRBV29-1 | CSSSGEANYGYTF | TGCAGCTCGTCAGGAGAAGCTAACTATGGCTACACCTTC
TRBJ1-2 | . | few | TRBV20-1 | CGNGGEAGYTF | TGCGGGAATGGGGGTGAGGCTGGCTACACCTTC
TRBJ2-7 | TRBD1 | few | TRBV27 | CATRGRSSYEQYF | TGTGCCACCAGGGGGCGGAGCTCCTACGAGCAGTACTTC
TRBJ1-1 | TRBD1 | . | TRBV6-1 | CASRRPGQGAGDTEAFF | TGTGCCAGCCGGCGGCCGGGACAGGGGGCTGGGGACACTGAAGCTTTCTTT
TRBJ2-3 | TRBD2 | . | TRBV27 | CASGGTSGPSTDTQYF | TGTGCCAGCGGGGGGACTAGCGGTCCTAGCACAGATACGCAGTATTTT
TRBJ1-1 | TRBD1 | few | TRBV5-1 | CASRVTTGARTEAFF | TGCGCCAGCAGGGTTACAACAGGGGCAAGGACTGAAGCTTTCTTT
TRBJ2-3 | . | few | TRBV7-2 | CASSLGTPPEYF | TGTGCCAGCAGCCTCGGGACTCCTCCCGAGTATTTT
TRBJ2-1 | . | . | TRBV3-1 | CASSQDHLGEQFF | TGTGCCAGCAGCCAAGATCACCTGGGTGAGCAGTTCTTC
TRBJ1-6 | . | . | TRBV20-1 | CSAPGRAISGSPLHF | TGCAGTGCTCCCGGACGGGCTATAAGTGGTTCACCCCTCCACTTT
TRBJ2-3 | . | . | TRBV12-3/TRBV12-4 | CASSPLARRADTQYF | TGTGCCAGCAGTCCTTTGGCACGGCGGGCAGATACGCAGTATTTT
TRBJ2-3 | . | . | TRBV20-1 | CSARDPARAGTDTQYF | TGCAGTGCTAGAGATCCGGCCAGGGCAGGGACAGATACGCAGTATTTT
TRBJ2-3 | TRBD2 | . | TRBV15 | CATSRPGLATDTQYF | TGTGCCACCAGCAGACCGGGACTAGCCACAGATACGCAGTATTTT
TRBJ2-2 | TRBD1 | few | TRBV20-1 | CSAPRLGQGGDTGELFF | TGCAGTGCACCGCGCCTTGGACAGGGCGGGGACACCGGGGAGCTGTTTTTT
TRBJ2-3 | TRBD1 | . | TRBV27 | CASSFRQGMGTQYF | TGTGCCAGCAGTTTCCGACAGGGTATGGGTACGCAGTATTTT
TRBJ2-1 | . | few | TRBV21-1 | CASSTRWLAEGNNEQFF | TGTGCCAGCAGCACCCGGTGGTTAGCGGAGGGAAACAATGAGCAGTTCTTC
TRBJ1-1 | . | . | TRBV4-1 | CASSPSRAGDTEAFF | TGCGCCAGCAGCCCTTCACGGGCAGGGGACACTGAAGCTTTCTTT
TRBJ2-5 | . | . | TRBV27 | CASSDFNWETQYF | TGTGCCAGCAGCGACTTTAATTGGGAGACCCAGTACTTC
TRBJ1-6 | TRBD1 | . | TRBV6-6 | CASSSTGKNSPLHF | TGTGCCAGCAGTTCGACAGGGAAGAATTCACCCCTCCACTTT
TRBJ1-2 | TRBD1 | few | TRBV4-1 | CASSPGQGYNGYTF | TGCGCCAGCAGCCCGGGACAGGGGTATAATGGCTACACCTTC
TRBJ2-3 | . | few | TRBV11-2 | CASSDEVRTVTDTQYF | TGTGCCAGCAGCGACGAGGTTCGCACTGTCACAGATACGCAGTATTTT
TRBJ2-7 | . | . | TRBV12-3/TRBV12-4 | CASSTRQDPSDEQYF | TGTGCCAGCAGTACGAGACAGGACCCATCCGACGAGCAGTACTTC
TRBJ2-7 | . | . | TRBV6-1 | CASLGVYEQYF | TGTGCCAGCCTGGGGGTCTACGAGCAGTACTTC
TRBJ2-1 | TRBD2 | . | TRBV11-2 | CASSLAALAGGYNEQFF | TGTGCCAGCAGCTTAGCAGCGCTAGCGGGAGGTTACAATGAGCAGTTCTTC
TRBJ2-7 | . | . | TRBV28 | CASSLRKVRVYEQYF | TGTGCCAGCAGTTTGAGGAAGGTGAGAGTCTACGAGCAGTACTTC
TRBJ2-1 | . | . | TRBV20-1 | CSAGDQSSYNEQFF | TGCAGTGCTGGGGACCAGAGCTCCTACAATGAGCAGTTCTTC
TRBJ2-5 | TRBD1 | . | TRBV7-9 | CASSIQGPQETQYF | TGTGCCAGCAGTATACAGGGGCCTCAAGAGACCCAGTACTTC
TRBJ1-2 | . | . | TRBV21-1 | CASSKAGLKANYGYTF | TGTGCCAGCAGCAAAGCGGGACTTAAGGCTAACTATGGCTACACCTTC
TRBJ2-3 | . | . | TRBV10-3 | CAISDVRAPAGTDTQYF | TGTGCCATCAGTGATGTGCGGGCCCCTGCCGGCACAGATACGCAGTATTTT
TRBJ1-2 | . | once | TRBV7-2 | CASSSTFRQGRVGYGYTF | TGTGCCAGCAGCTCCACGTTTAGGCAGGGCAGGGTTGGATATGGCTACACCTTC
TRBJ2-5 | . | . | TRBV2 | CASSARSGLETQYF | TGTGCCAGCAGTGCTCGGTCCGGGTTAGAGACCCAGTACTTC